The rows below give T cell receptor beta chains drawn from one sample of a study of T cell responses to AZD1222 COVID-19 vaccine. The method was immunoSEQ multiplex PCR; TCRdb's version includes in-frame clones alone and lacks a portion of them. The sample consists of 150,000 to 200,000 clones, about 90% of them appearing once. The sequenced sample was peripheral blood, obtained 28 days after the second AZD1222 dose. These receptor sequences come from an adult who received the AZD1222 COVID-19 vaccine. Each CDR3 is given with its conserved first and last residue. The D gene is left open where the match is weak. Clone size appears in some rows only: once, few, many, or a class for an expanded clone.

TRBV6-4	TRBJ2-3	NA	NA	TGTGCCAGCAGTGACTCGGGGGGGGCCACAGATACGCAGTATTTT	CASSDSGGATDTQYF
TRBV5-1	TRBJ2-7	NA	TRBD2	TGCGCCAGCAGCTTGGCCGGACTAGCGGGGGGTCCCGCCTACGAGCAGTACTTC	CASSLAGLAGGPAYEQYF
TRBV9	TRBJ2-1	NA	NA	TGTGCCAGCAGCGTAGCGGGCGGTCCCTACAATGAGCAGTTCTTC	CASSVAGGPYNEQFF
TRBV5-1	TRBJ1-1	NA	NA	TGCGCCAGCAGACTTCGGACGGCCCTGGGGACTGAAGCTTTCTTT	CASRLRTALGTEAFF
TRBV19	TRBJ1-2	NA	NA	TGTGCCAGTAGTATACTGGGGCGGGTCTATGGCTACACCTTC	CASSILGRVYGYTF
TRBV13	TRBJ1-1	NA	NA	TGTGCCAGCAGCCTCACAGGCCACACTGAAGCTTTCTTT	CASSLTGHTEAFF
TRBV5-1	TRBJ1-2	NA	NA	TGCGCCAGCAGCTTGGGTCAGGCTATCAACTATGGCTACACCTTC	CASSLGQAINYGYTF
TRBV6-5	TRBJ1-2	once	NA	TGTGCCAGCAGTTACTCGAGTTCCAGGGGAGGTGGCTACACCTTC	CASSYSSSRGGGYTF
TRBV18	TRBJ1-3	NA	NA	TGTGCCAGCTCACGGGAAACTGGAAACACCATATATTTT	CASSRETGNTIYF
TRBV4-1	TRBJ2-7	NA	TRBD1	TGCGCCAGCAGCCAAGAAGGGGACAGCTCCTACGAGCAGTACTTC	CASSQEGDSSYEQYF
TRBV27	TRBJ2-1	few	TRBD1	TGTGCCAGCAGTCTATATGGACAGGGGGAAGATGAGCAGTTCTTC	CASSLYGQGEDEQFF
TRBV5-5	TRBJ1-3	NA	NA	TGTGCCAGCAGCTTCCCAGGGACTGGAAACACCATATATTTT	CASSFPGTGNTIYF
TRBV29-1	TRBJ1-2	medium-sized	NA	TGCAGCGTTTCCCGTCTTAACTATGGCTACACCTTC	CSVSRLNYGYTF
TRBV6-1	TRBJ1-4	NA	NA	TGTGCCAGCTCGAGACCGTTAAATGAAAAACTGTTTTTT	CASSRPLNEKLFF
TRBV18	TRBJ1-2	once	NA	TGTGCCAGCTCGGAGCCACAGGGTGGCTATGGCTACACCTTC	CASSEPQGGYGYTF
TRBV19	TRBJ1-6	NA	NA	TGTGCCAGTAAGGCTGAGACAGGCGTCTATAATTCACCCCTCCACTTT	CASKAETGVYNSPLHF
TRBV29-1	TRBJ2-7	once	NA	TGCAGCGTTGAAGGGGGGCCCTCCTACGAGCAGTACTTC	CSVEGGPSYEQYF
TRBV5-8	TRBJ1-5	NA	NA	TGTGCCAGCAGTCCGGGACATACCTATAGCAATCAGCCCCAGCATTTT	CASSPGHTYSNQPQHF
TRBV6-5	TRBJ1-2	NA	TRBD1	TGTGCCAGCAGTTTGACAGGGGGCCGTTGGGGCTACACCTTC	CASSLTGGRWGYTF
TRBV9	TRBJ1-2	NA	NA	TGTGCCAGCAGCGTAGAGGGCAGCTTTTATGGCTACACCTTC	CASSVEGSFYGYTF
TRBV7-2	TRBJ1-6	NA	NA	TGTGCCAGCAGCTTGGAGGTTAATTCACCCCTCCACTTT	CASSLEVNSPLHF
TRBV6-6	TRBJ1-2	NA	NA	TGTGCCAGCAGTTACTCGAAGCAGGGTATCAACTATGGCTACACCTTC	CASSYSKQGINYGYTF
TRBV7-2	TRBJ2-2	NA	NA	TGTGCCAGCAGCTTAGAGCTGGCGAGAAACACCGGGGAGCTGTTTTTT	CASSLELARNTGELFF
TRBV3-1/TRBV3-2	TRBJ2-1	NA	NA	TGTGCCAGCAGCCCTGGGACTGGGACCTACAATGAGCAGTTCTTC	CASSPGTGTYNEQFF
TRBV27	TRBJ1-2	NA	NA	TGTGCCAGCAGGGAGGGCGATGGTGGCTACACCTTC	CASREGDGGYTF
TRBV6-6	TRBJ1-3	NA	NA	TGTGCCAGCAGTTACCTCAGCCCTGGGGCCACCATATATTTT	CASSYLSPGATIYF
TRBV4-1	TRBJ1-1	NA	NA	TGCGCCAGCAGCCGCATAGGGAAGAACACTGAAGCTTTCTTT	CASSRIGKNTEAFF
TRBV12-5	TRBJ2-2	NA	NA	TGTGCTAGTGGTTTGGCCCGTGGGAGGGGGCAACCCGGGGAGCTGTTTTTT	CASGLARGRGQPGELFF
TRBV6-2/TRBV6-3	TRBJ1-2	NA	TRBD1	TGTGCCAGCAGTGGACAGGGGGTTGACTATGGCTACACCTTC	CASSGQGVDYGYTF
TRBV5-5	TRBJ1-2	once	NA	TGTGCCAGCAGCCCCCCAGGGAGAGGTGGCTACACCTTC	CASSPPGRGGYTF
TRBV14	TRBJ1-2	NA	NA	TGTGCCAGCAGCCAAGGACAGGTGACTAACTATGGCTACACCTTC	CASSQGQVTNYGYTF
TRBV7-8	TRBJ2-1	NA	TRBD2	TGTGCCAGCAGCTTACTAGCGGCATCCTCCTACAATGAGCAGTTCTTC	CASSLLAASSYNEQFF
TRBV19	TRBJ2-2	NA	NA	TGTGCCAGTAATTCAGGGGTCACCGGGGAGCTGTTTTTT	CASNSGVTGELFF
TRBV5-4	TRBJ2-7	NA	NA	TGTGCCAGCAGCCCAGGCGGCGTCAGGAGCTCCTACGAGCAGTACTTC	CASSPGGVRSSYEQYF
TRBV24-1	TRBJ1-1	NA	TRBD1	TGTGCCACCAGGAAGTTCGACAGGGGGCTGGTTAGCACTGAAGCTTTCTTT	CATRKFDRGLVSTEAFF
TRBV9	TRBJ2-2	NA	TRBD1	TGTGCCAGCAGCGTTGGACAGGGGTACACCGGGGAGCTGTTTTTT	CASSVGQGYTGELFF
TRBV6-5	TRBJ2-1	NA	NA	TGTGCCAGCAGGGACGGGAGCTCCTACAATGAGCAGTTCTTC	CASRDGSSYNEQFF
TRBV3-1/TRBV3-2	TRBJ1-2	NA	TRBD1	TGTGCCAGCAGCCAAGAGGGACAGACGAACTATGGCTACACCTTC	CASSQEGQTNYGYTF
TRBV2	TRBJ1-1	NA	TRBD1	TGTGCCTCCGGACAGGTAAACACTGAAGCTTTCTTT	CASGQVNTEAFF
TRBV5-5	TRBJ1-5	NA	NA	TGTGCCAGCAGCTTGACAGGGACCCTCCTCAATCAGCCCCAGCATTTT	CASSLTGTLLNQPQHF
TRBV11-2	TRBJ2-7	NA	NA	TGTGCCAGCAGCTCTAGCTCCTACGAGCAGTACTTC	CASSSSSYEQYF
TRBV7-9	TRBJ1-6	once	TRBD1	TGTGCCAGCAGCTTAGTCCCAGGGACAGGGTATAATTCACCCCTCCACTTT	CASSLVPGTGYNSPLHF
TRBV6-2/TRBV6-3	TRBJ2-7	NA	TRBD2	TGTGCCAGCAGTTACTCGGGACTAGCGGGTTACGAGCAGTACTTC	CASSYSGLAGYEQYF
TRBV3-1/TRBV3-2	TRBJ1-1	NA	NA	TGTGCCAGCGAGACAGGTTCCGGGGAAGCTTTCTTT	CASETGSGEAFF
TRBV2	TRBJ1-1	NA	NA	TGTGCCAGCAGTGGTCTAAGACCTGAAGCTTTCTTT	CASSGLRPEAFF
TRBV6-2/TRBV6-3	TRBJ1-2	NA	TRBD1	TGTGCCAGCAGTTACCTTGGGACAGGGGGCAACGGCTACACCTTC	CASSYLGTGGNGYTF
TRBV6-5	TRBJ1-1	NA	NA	TGTGCCAGCAGTTTTCAACAGGGGAACACTGAAGCTTTCTTT	CASSFQQGNTEAFF
TRBV7-9	TRBJ1-2	NA	NA	TGTGCCAGCAGCTTAGGGGTTTCAGGGTACTATGGCTACACCTTC	CASSLGVSGYYGYTF
TRBV18	TRBJ2-7	once	TRBD1	TGTGCCAGCTCACCTGGACAGGGATCCAACGAGCAGTACTTC	CASSPGQGSNEQYF
TRBV6-4	TRBJ2-1	NA	NA	TGTGCCAGCAGACCGGACGACTCGACCAATGAGCAGTTCTTC	CASRPDDSTNEQFF
TRBV29-1	TRBJ1-2	NA	NA	TGCAGCGTTGGGCAGGCCCTAGAGGGGTATGGCTACACCTTC	CSVGQALEGYGYTF
TRBV19	TRBJ2-7	NA	NA	TGTGCCAGTAGTTCGGAGGGTACACCCTACGAGCAGTACTTC	CASSSEGTPYEQYF
TRBV15	TRBJ1-2	NA	NA	TGTGCCACCAGCAAATGGGACGGGTTATATGGCTACACCTTC	CATSKWDGLYGYTF
TRBV5-4	TRBJ2-7	NA	NA	TGTGCCAGCAGCTTGGGGGGGGTAACCCACGAGCAGTACTTC	CASSLGGVTHEQYF
TRBV5-1	TRBJ2-7	NA	TRBD2	TGCGCCAGCAGCCGGGAGGGACGAGGAGACTACGAGCAGTACTTC	CASSREGRGDYEQYF
TRBV10-3	TRBJ1-3	NA	TRBD1	TGTGCCATCAGGGGACAGCCTGGAAACACCATATATTTT	CAIRGQPGNTIYF